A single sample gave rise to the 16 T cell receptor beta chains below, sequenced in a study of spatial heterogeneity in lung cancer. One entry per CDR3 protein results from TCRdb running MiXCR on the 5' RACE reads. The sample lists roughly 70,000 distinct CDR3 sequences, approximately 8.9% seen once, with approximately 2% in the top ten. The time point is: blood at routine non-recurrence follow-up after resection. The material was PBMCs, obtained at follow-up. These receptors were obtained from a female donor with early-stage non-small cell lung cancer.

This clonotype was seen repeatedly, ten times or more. The CDR3 is CASSYAGTNGNTIYF. CDR3 DNA: TGTGCCAGCAGTTACGCCGGGACAAATGGAAACACCATATATTTT. The V and J genes are TRBV6-6 and TRBJ1-3; the D gene is possibly TRBD1 (6 bases). The CDR3 length is 15 residues. Germline V lookup: CDR1 MNHNY, CDR2 SVGAGI (reference sequence). Trimming left V 2 bases short and J 3 bases short, with 11 bases between.

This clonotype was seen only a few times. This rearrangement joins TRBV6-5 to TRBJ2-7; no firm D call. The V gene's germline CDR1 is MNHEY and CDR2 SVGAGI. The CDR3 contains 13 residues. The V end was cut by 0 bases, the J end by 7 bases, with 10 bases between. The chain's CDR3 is CASSYSMSKEQYF. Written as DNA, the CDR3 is TGTGCCAGCAGTTACTCGATGTCGAAAGAGCAGTACTTC.

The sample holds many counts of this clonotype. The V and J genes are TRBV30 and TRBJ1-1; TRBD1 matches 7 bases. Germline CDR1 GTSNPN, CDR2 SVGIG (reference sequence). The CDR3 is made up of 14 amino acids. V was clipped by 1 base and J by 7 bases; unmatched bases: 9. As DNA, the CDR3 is TGTGCCTGGAGTGAGGGACAGATGGGTGATGAAGCTTTCTTT. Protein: CAWSEGQMGDEAFF. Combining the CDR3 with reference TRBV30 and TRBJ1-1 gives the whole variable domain SQTIHQWPATLVQPVGSPLSLECTVEGTSNPNLYWYRQAAGRGLQLLFYSVGIGQISSEVPQNLSASRPQDRQFILSSKKLLLSDSGFYLCAWSEGQMGDEAFFGQGTRLTVV.

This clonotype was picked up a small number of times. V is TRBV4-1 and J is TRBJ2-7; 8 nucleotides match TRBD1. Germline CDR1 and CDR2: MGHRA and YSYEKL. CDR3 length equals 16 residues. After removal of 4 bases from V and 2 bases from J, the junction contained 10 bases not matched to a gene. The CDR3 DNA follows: TGCGCCAGCAGCCCAAGACCGGGACAGGACACCTACGAGCAGTACTTC. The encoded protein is CASSPRPGQDTYEQYF.

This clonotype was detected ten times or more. The CDR3 DNA reads TGTGCCAGCAGCCTACTAGCGGGGCTCACAGATACGCAGTATTTT. This codes for CASSLLAGLTDTQYF. V and J are TRBV7-3 and TRBJ2-3; 10 bases are shared with TRBD2. Germline loops: CDR1 SGHTA, CDR2 FQGTGA. The CDR3 length is 15 residues. V lost 5 bases to trimming and J lost 2 bases; unmatched junction nucleotides: 4.

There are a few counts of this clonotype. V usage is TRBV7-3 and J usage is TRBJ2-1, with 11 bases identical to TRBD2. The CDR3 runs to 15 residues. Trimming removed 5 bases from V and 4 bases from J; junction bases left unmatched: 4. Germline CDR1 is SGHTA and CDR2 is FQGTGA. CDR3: CASSPGTSGYNEQFF. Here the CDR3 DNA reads TGTGCCAGCAGCCCGGGGACTAGCGGATACAATGAGCAGTTCTTC.

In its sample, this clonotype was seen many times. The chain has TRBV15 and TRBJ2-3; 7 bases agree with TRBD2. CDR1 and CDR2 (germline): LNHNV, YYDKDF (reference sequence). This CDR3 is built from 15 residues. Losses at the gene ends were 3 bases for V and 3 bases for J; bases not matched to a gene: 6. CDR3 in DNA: TGTGCCACCAGCAGGGTCTCTAGCGGAACAGATACGCAGTATTTT. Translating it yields CATSRVSSGTDTQYF.

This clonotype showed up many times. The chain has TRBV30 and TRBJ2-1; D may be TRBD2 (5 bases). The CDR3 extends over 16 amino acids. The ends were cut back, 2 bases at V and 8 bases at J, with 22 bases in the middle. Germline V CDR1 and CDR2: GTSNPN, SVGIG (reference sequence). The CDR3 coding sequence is TGTGCCTGGAGTTCCCCGTGGATGGGAGAGAAGGATGAGCAGTTCTTC. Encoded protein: CAWSSPWMGEKDEQFF.

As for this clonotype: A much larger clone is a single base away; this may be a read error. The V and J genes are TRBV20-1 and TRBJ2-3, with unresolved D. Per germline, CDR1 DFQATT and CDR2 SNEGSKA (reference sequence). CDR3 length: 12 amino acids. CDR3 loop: CSAGPEPDTRYF. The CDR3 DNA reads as TGCAGTGCTGGTCCGGAGCCAGATACGCGGTATTTT.

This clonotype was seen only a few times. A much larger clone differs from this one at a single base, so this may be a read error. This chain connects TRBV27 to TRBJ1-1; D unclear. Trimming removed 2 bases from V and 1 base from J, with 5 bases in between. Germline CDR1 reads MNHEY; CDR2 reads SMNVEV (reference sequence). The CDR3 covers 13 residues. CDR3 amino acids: CASSLRPNTEAFF. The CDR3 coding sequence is TGTGCCAGCAGTTTAAGGCCGAACACTGAAGCTTTCTTT.

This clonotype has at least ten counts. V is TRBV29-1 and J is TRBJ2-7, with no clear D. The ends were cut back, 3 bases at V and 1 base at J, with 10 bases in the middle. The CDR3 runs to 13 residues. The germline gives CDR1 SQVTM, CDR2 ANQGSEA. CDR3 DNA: TGCAGCGTTGAGAAGGCTTTTTCCTACGAGCAGTACTTC. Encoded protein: CSVEKAFSYEQYF.

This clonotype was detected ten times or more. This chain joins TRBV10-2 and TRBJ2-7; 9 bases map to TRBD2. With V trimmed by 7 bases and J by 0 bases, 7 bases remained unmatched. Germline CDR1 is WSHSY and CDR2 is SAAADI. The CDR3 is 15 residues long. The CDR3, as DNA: TGCGCCAGCAACCAAGCGGGAGGCCTCTCCTACGAGCAGTACTTC. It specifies CASNQAGGLSYEQYF.

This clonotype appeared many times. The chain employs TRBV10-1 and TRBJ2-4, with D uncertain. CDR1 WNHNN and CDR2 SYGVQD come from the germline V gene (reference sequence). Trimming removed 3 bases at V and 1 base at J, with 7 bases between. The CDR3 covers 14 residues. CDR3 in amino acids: CASSEGTAKNIQYF. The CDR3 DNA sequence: TGCGCCAGCAGTGAAGGCACTGCCAAAAACATTCAGTACTTC.

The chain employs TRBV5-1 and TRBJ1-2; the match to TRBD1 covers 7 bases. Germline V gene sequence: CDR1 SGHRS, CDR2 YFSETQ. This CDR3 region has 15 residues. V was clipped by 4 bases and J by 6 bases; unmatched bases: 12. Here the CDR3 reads CASSMAASGTDGYTF. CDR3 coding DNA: TGCGCCAGCAGCATGGCCGCCTCCGGGACAGATGGCTACACCTTC.

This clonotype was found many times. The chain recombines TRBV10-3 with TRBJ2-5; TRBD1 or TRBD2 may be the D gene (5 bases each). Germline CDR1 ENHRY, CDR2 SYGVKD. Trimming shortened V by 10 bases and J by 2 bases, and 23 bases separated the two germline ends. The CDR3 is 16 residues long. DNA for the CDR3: TGTGCCACAACGGACCCCGGGACGAAAAATCAAGAGACCCAGTACTTC. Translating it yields CATTDPGTKNQETQYF.

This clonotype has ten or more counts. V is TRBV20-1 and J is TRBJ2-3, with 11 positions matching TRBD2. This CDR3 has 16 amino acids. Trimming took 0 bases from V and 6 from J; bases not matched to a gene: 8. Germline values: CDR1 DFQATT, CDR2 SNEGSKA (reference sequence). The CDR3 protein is CSARDSGRVGADTQYF. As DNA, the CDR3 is TGCAGTGCTAGAGATAGCGGGAGGGTAGGAGCGGATACGCAGTATTTT.